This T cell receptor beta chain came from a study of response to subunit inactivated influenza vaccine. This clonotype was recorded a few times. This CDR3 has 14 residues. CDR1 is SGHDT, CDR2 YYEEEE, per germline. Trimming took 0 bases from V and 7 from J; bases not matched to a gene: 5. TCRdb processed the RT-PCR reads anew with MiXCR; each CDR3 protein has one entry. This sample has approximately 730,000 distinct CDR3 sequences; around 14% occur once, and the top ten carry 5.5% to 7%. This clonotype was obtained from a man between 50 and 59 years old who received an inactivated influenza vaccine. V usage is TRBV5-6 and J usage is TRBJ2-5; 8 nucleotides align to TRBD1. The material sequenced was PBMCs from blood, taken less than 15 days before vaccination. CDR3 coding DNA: TGTGCCAGCAGCTTGGGCACAGGGGGATTGACCCAGTACTTC. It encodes CASSLGTGGLTQYF.